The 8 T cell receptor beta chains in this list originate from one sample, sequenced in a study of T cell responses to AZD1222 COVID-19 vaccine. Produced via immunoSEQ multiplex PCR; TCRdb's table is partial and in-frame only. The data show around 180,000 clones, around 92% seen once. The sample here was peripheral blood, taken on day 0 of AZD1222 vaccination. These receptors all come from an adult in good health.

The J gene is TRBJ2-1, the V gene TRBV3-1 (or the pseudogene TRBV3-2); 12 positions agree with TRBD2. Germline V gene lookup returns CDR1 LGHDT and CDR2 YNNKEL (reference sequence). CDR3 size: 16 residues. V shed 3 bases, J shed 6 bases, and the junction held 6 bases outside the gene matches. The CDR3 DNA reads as TGTGCCAGCAGCCACCGAACTAGCGGGAGGACCAATGAGCAGTTCTTC. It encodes CASSHRTSGRTNEQFF.

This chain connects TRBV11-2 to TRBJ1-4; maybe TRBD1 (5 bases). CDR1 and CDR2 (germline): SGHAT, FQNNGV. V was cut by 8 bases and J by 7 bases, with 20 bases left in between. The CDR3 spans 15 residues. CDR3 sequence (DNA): TGTGCCAGCCGGGCCCGGGGGAGGGTAGTTGAAAAACTGTTTTTT. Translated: CASRARGRVVEKLFF.

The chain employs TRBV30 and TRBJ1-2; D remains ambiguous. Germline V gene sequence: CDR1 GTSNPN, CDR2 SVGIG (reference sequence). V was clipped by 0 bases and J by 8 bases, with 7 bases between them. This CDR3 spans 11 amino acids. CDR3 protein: CAWSVSGGYTF. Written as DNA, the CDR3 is TGTGCCTGGAGTGTAAGTGGGGGCTACACCTTC.

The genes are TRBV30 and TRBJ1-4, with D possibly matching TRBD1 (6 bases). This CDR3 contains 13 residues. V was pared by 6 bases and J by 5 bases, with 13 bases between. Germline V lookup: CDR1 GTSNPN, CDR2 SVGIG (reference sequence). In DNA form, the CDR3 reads TGTGCCTGCAGGAGGGGACAAAATGAAAAACTGTTTTTT. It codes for CACRRGQNEKLFF.

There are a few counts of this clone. CDR3 in amino acids: CASSLGGPPYEQYF. CDR3 nucleotides: TGTGCCAGCAGCCTAGGGGGCCCGCCCTACGAGCAGTACTTC. The V and J genes are TRBV28 and TRBJ2-7, with TRBD1 identical over 7 bases. CDR1 and CDR2 (germline): MDHEN, SYDVKM. This CDR3 contains 14 residues. J was trimmed by 2 bases and V by 6 bases; bases with no gene match: 7.

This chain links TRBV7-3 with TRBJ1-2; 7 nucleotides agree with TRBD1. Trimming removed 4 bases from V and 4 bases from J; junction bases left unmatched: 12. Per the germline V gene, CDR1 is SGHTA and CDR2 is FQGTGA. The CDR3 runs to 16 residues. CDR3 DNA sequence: TGTGCCAGCAGCTGCCGGTCCGGGACAGTGTTCTATGGCTACACCTTC. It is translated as CASSCRSGTVFYGYTF.

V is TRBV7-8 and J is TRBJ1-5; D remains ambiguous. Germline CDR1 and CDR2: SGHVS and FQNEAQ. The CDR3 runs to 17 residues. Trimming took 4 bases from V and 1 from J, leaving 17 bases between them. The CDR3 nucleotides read TGTGCCAGCAGCTCCGACGTACTCCCCGGGAGCAATCAGCCCCAGCATTTT. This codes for CASSSDVLPGSNQPQHF.

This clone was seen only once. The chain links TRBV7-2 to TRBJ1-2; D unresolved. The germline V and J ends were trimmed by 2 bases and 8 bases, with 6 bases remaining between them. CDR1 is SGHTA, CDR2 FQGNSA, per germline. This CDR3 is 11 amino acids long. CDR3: CASSLPSGYTF. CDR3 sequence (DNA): TGTGCCAGCAGCTTACCCTCGGGCTACACCTTC.